By share of the sample, the clone carrying this T cell receptor gamma chain is large. It may be a read error: a sequence one base away is much more abundant. Other DNA sequences from this sample encode an identical CDR3 as well. The sample is drawn from a study of gamma-delta chains in newborns, infants, children. TCRdb re-called the reads through CATT. Among some 430 gamma-chain clones, around a quarter were seen once, and the ten largest hold roughly 33%. After removal of 1 base from V and 7 bases from J, the junction contained 4 bases not matched to a gene. CDR3 length equals 16 residues. The germline gives CDR1 GITISATS, CDR2 ISYDGTV (reference sequence).

The specimen was blood. The V call is TRGV9, the J call TRGJP. The TCR sequence derives from a child who was a newborn, infant or young child, either healthy, febrile or measles-vaccinated (not recorded which). DNA for the CDR3: TGTGCCTTGTGGGAGGTTCGGGAGTTGGGCAAAAAAATCAAGGTATTT. Its translation is CALWEVRELGKKIKVF.